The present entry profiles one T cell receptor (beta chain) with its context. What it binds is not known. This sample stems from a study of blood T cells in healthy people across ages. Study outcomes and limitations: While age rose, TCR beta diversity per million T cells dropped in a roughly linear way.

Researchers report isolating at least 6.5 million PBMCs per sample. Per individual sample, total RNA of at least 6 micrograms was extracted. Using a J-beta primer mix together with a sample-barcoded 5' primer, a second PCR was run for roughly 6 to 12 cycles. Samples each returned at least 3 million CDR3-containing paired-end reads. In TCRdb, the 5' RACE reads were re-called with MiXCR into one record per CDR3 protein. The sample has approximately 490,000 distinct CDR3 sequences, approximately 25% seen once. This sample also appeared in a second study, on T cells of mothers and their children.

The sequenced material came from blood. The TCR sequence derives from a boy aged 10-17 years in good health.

The CDR3 here is CASSLSGGLNYGYTF. CDR3 DNA: TGTGCCAGCAGTTTATCCGGGGGGTTAAACTATGGCTACACCTTC. V usage is TRBV27 and J usage is TRBJ1-2, with D maybe TRBD1 (5 bases). This CDR3 has 15 amino acids. The germline V and J ends were trimmed by 0 bases and 2 bases, with 10 bases remaining between them. CDR1 and CDR2 from the germline V gene are MNHEY and SMNVEV (reference sequence).